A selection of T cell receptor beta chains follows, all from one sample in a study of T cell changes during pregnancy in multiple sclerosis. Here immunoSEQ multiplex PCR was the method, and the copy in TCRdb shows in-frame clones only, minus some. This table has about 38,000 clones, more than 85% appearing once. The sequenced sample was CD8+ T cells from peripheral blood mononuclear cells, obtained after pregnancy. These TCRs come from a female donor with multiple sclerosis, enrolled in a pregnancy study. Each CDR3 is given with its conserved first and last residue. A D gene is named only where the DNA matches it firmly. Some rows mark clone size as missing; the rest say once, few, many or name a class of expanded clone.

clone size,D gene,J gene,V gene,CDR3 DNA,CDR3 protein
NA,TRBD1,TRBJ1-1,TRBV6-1,TGTGCCAGCAGTGAAGACTTCAGGGGGTACACTGAAGCTTTCTTT,CASSEDFRGYTEAFF
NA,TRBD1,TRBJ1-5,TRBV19,TGTGCCAGTAGTATACGGGCAGGGGGTGCTCAGCCCCAGCATTTT,CASSIRAGGAQPQHF
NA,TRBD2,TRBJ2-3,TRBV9,TGTGCCAGCAGCGTAGGTCTAGCGGGGGGGCGTTGGGATACGCAGTATTTT,CASSVGLAGGRWDTQYF
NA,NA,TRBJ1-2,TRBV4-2,TGTGCCAGCAGCCAGCCGGGACAAAATAACTATGGCTACACCTTC,CASSQPGQNNYGYTF
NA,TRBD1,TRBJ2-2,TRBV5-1,TGCGCCAGCAGCTGGACAGGGGGCCTAAGCACCGGGGAGCTGTTTTTT,CASSWTGGLSTGELFF
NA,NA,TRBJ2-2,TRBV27,TGTGCCAGGGATTATATACAGGGCCAAAACACCGGGGAGCTGTTTTTT,CARDYIQGQNTGELFF
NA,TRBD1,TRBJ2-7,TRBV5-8,TGTGCCAGCAGCTTGGACCAGGGGGCCTCCTACGAGCAGTACTTC,CASSLDQGASYEQYF
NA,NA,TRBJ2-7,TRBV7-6,TGTGCCAGCAGCTTAAGGGGGGGCTACGAGCAGTACTTC,CASSLRGGYEQYF
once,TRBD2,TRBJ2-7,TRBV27,TGTGCCAGCAGTTTCCTCGGGGTTAGCGGGGCCTCAAACGAGCAGTACTTC,CASSFLGVSGASNEQYF
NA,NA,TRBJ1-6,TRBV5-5,TGTGCCAGCAGCTTGTATCCGCAGGGGAAGGGCTCACCCCTCCACTTT,CASSLYPQGKGSPLHF
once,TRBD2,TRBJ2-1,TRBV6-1,TGTGCCAGCAGTTCCGGGCTAGCGGATTACAATGAGCAGTTCTTC,CASSSGLADYNEQFF
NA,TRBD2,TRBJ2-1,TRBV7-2,TGTGCCAGCAGCCCCGGGACTAGCGGGACTCACTACAATGAGCAGTTCTTC,CASSPGTSGTHYNEQFF
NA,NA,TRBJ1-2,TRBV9,TGTGCCAGCAGCGTAGCTGGAACAGAAAACTATGGCTACACCTTC,CASSVAGTENYGYTF
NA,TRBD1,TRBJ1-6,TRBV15,TGTGCCACCAATGATTACCGGGACAGGGAAAATAATTCACCCCTCCACTTT,CATNDYRDRENNSPLHF
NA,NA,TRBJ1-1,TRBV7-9,TGTGCCAGCAGCTGGGCGGGGTTACGCGACACTGAAGCTTTCTTT,CASSWAGLRDTEAFF
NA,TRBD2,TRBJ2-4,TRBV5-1,TGCGCCAGCGGTCTTACTAGCGGATCAGACATTCAGTACTTC,CASGLTSGSDIQYF
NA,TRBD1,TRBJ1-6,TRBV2,TGTGCCAGCAGGGTGGACAGGGGGAGTTTAAAACCCCTCCACTTT,CASRVDRGSLKPLHF
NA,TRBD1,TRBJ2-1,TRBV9,TGTGCCAGCAGCGTAACAGGGGCTGGGAATGAGCAGTTCTTC,CASSVTGAGNEQFF
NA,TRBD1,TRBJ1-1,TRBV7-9,TGTGCCAGCAGGATTACCGGGACAGGGAGGAACACTGAAGCTTTCTTT,CASRITGTGRNTEAFF